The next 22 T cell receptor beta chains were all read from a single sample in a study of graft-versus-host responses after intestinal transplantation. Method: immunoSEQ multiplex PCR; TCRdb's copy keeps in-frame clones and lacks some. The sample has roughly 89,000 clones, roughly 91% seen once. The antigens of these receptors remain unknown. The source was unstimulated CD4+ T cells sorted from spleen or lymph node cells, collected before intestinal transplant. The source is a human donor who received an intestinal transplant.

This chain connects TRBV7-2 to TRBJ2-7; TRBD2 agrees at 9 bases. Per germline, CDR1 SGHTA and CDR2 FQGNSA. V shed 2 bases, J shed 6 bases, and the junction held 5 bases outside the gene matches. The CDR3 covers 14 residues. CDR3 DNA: TGTGCCAGCAGCTTATCCGCGGGGGGGCTCGAGCAGTACTTC. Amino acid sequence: CASSLSAGGLEQYF.

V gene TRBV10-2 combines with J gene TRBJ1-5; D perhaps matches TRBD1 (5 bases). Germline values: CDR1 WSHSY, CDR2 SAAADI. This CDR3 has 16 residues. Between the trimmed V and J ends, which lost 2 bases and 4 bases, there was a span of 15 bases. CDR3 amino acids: CASSEAGGVLNQPQHF. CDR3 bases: TGCGCCAGCAGTGAGGCCGGGGGGGTCCTTAATCAGCCCCAGCATTTT.

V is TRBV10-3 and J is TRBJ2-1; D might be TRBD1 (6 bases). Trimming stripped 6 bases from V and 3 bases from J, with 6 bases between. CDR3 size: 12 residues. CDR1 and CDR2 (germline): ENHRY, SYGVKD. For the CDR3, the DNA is TGTGCCATCAGGGACAGCTACAATGAGCAGTTCTTC. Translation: CAIRDSYNEQFF.

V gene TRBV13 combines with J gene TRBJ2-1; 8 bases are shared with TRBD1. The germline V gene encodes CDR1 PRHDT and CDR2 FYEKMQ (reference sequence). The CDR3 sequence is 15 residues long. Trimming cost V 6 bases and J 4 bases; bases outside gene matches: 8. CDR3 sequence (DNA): TGTGCCAGCAGGGTAGGGACAGGAGATTACAATGAGCAGTTCTTC. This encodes CASRVGTGDYNEQFF.

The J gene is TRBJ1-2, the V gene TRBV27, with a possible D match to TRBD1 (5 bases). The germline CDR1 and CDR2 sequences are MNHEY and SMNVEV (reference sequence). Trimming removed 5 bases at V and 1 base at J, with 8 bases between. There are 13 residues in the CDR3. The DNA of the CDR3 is TGTGCCAGCAGTCGGCAGGGTAACTATGGCTACACCTTC. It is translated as CASSRQGNYGYTF.

This CDR3 reads CASSLEQYNTEAFF. The DNA of the CDR3 is TGTGCCAGCAGCTTAGAACAGTATAACACTGAAGCTTTCTTT. The rearrangement uses TRBV7-9 and TRBJ1-1, with D unclear. This CDR3 is built from 14 residues. Trimming took 1 base from V and 2 from J, leaving 8 bases between them. From germline, CDR1 is SEHNR and CDR2 FQNEAQ (reference sequence).

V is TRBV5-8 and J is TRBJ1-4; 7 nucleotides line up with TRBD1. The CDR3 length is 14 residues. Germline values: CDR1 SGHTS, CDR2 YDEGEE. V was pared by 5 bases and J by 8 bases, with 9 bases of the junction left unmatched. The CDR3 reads CASSPGQLGEKLFF. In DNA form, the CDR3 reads TGTGCCAGCAGTCCGGGACAGCTCGGCGAAAAACTGTTTTTT.

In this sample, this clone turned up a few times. CDR3 amino acids: CASSLPGQRDSPLHF. Written as DNA, the CDR3 is TGTGCCAGCAGCTTACCGGGACAGAGGGATTCACCCCTCCACTTT. V gene TRBV7-9 combines with J gene TRBJ1-6; 7 bases are a match to TRBD1. The CDR3 loop spans 15 amino acids. In germline, CDR1 is SEHNR, CDR2 FQNEAQ (reference sequence). The V segment lost 2 bases and the J segment 8 bases; nucleotides outside the gene matches: 6.

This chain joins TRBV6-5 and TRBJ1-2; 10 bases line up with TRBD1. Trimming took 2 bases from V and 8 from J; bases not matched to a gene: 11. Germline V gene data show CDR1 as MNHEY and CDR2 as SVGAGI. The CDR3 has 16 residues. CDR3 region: CASSYAHPGTGDGYTF. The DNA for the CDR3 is TGTGCCAGCAGTTACGCACACCCCGGGACAGGGGACGGCTACACCTTC.

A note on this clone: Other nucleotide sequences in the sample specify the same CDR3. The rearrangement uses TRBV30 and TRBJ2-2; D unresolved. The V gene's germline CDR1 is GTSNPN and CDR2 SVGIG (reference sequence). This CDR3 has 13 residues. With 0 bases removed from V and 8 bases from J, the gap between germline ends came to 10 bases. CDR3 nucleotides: TGTGCCTGGAGTGTAAAGAGAGAAGGGGAGCTGTTTTTT. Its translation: CAWSVKREGELFF.

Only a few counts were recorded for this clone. CDR3 in DNA: TGTGCCATCTCCCCAGACTATAGCAATCAGCCCCAGCATTTT. Translating it yields CAISPDYSNQPQHF. The chain has TRBV10-3 and TRBJ1-5; D gene uncertain. This CDR3 is 14 amino acids long. Germline V gene data show CDR1 as ENHRY and CDR2 as SYGVKD. Deletions cut 8 bases from V and 0 bases from J, with 11 bases between.

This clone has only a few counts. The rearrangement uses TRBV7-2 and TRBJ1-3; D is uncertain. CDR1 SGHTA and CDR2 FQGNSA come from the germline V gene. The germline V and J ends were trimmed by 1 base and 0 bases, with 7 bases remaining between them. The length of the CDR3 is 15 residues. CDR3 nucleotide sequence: TGTGCCAGCAGCTTAGAAACCTACTCTGGAAACACCATATATTTT. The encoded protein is CASSLETYSGNTIYF.

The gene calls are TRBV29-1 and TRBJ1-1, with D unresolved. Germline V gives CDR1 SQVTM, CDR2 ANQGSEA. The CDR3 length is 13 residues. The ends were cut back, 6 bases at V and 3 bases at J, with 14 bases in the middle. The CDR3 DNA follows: TGCAGCGTAGATGGACCGAGGGACACTGAAGCTTTCTTT. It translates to CSVDGPRDTEAFF. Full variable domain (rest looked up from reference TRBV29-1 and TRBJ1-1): SAVISQKPSRDICQRGTSLTIQCQVDSQVTMMFWYRQQPGQSLTLIATANQGSEATYESGFVIDKFPISRPNLTFSTLTVSNMSPEDSSIYLCSVDGPRDTEAFFGQGTRLTVV.

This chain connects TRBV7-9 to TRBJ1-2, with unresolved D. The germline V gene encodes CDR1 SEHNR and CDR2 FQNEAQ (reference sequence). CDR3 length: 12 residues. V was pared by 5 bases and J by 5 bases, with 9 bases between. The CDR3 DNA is TGTGCCAGCAGCCCTTACTCTTATGGCTACACCTTC. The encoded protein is CASSPYSYGYTF.

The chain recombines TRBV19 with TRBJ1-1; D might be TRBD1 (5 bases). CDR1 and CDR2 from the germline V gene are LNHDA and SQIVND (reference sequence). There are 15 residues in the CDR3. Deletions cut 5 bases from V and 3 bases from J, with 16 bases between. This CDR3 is CASSSGDWGDTEAFF. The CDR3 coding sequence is TGTGCCAGTAGTTCGGGGGATTGGGGGGACACTGAAGCTTTCTTT.

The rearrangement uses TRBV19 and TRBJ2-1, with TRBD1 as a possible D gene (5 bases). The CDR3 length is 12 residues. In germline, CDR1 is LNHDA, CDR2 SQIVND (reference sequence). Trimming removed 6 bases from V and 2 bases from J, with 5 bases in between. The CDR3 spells CASRDTYNEQFF. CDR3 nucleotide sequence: TGTGCCAGTAGGGACACCTACAATGAGCAGTTCTTC.

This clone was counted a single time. DNA for the CDR3: TGCGCCAGCAGCCAAGATTGGGGCCTTGCGAGGGGCTACACCTTC. It yields the protein CASSQDWGLARGYTF. This chain links TRBV4-3 with TRBJ1-2; D possibly corresponds to TRBD1 (5 bases). The germline V and J ends were trimmed by 0 bases and 8 bases, with 16 bases remaining between them. The germline CDR1 and CDR2 sequences are LGHNA and YSLEER. This CDR3 has 15 residues.

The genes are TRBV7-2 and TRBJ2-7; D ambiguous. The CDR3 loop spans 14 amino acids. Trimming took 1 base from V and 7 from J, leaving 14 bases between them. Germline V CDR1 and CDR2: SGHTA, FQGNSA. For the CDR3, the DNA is TGTGCCAGCAGCTTAGATGGCCCTTCGAAGGAGCAGTACTTC. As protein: CASSLDGPSKEQYF.

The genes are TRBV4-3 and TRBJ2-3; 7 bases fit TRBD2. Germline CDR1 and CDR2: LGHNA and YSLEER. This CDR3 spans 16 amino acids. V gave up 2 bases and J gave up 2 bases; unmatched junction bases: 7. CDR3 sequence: CASSQSKAGHTDTQYF. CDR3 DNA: TGCGCCAGCAGCCAATCTAAAGCGGGGCACACAGATACGCAGTATTTT.

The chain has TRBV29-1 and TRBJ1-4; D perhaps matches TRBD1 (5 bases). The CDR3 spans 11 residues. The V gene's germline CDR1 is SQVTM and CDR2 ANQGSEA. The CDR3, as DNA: TGCAGGGTGCCGGGGGATGAAAAACTGTTTTTT. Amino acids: CRVPGDEKLFF.

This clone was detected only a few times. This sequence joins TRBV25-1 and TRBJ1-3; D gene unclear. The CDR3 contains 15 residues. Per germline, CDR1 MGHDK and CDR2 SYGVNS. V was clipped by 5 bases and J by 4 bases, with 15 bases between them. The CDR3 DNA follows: TGTGCCAGCAGTCCTTCCCGGGTTCCAGGAAACACCATATATTTT. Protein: CASSPSRVPGNTIYF.

CDR3 coding DNA: TGTGCCAGCAGCTTAAAGCCCTCGTCCCATCTGTTCTTT. Amino acids: CASSLKPSSHLFF. V and J are TRBV13 and TRBJ1-1; no firm D call. V lost 2 bases and J lost 14, with 18 bases in between. Germline CDR1 and CDR2: PRHDT and FYEKMQ (reference sequence). The CDR3 runs 13 residues.